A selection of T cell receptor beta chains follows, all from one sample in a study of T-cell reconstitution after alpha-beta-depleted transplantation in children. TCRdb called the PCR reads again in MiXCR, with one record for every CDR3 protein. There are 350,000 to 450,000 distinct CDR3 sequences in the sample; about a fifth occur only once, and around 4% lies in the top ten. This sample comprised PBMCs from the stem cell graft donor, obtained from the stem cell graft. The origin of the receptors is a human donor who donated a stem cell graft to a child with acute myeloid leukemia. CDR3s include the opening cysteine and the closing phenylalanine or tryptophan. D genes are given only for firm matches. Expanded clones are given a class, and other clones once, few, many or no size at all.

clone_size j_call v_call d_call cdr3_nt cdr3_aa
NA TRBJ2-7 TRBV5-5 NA TGTGCCAGCGGCCCTGGCCCCTCCTACGAGCAGTACTTC CASGPGPSYEQYF
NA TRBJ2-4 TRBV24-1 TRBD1 TGTGCCACCAGTGAAAACAGGGGCAAAAACATTCAGTACTTC CATSENRGKNIQYF
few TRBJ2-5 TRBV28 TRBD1 TGTGCCAGCTCCCCGCTGACAGGGAACCAAGAGACCCAGTACTTC CASSPLTGNQETQYF
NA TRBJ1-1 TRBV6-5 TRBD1 TGTGCCAGCAGTTATCCCACAGGGGGCTTCACTGAAGCTTTCTTT CASSYPTGGFTEAFF
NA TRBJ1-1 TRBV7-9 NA TGTGCCAGCAGCTTGGGGCAGTCGTGGACTGAAGCTTTCTTT CASSLGQSWTEAFF
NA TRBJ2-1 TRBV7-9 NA TGTGCCAGCAGCCCGCGCGCGAGCTCCTACAATGAGCAGTTCTTC CASSPRASSYNEQFF
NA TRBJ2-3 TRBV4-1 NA TGCGCCAGCAGCCAAGATTGGTTAGGGTTGGCAGATACGCAGTATTTT CASSQDWLGLADTQYF
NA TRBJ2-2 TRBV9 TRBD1 TGTGCCAGCAGCGTAGCGGACAGGGGGCGCCTAATGGCCACCGGGGAGCTGTTTTTT CASSVADRGRLMATGELFF
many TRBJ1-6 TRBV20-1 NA TGCAGTGCTAGCCAACAGATATATAATTCACCCCTCCACTTT CSASQQIYNSPLHF
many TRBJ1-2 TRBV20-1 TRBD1 TGCAGTGCCGCGACAGGGATCGTCTATGGCTACACCTTC CSAATGIVYGYTF
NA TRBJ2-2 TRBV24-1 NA TGTGCCACCAGTGACTCCGGGACCGGGACGGGCGGGGAGCTGTTTTTT CATSDSGTGTGGELFF
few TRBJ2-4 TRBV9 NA TGTGCCAGCAGCGTCGGGGCACAAAACATTCAGTACTTC CASSVGAQNIQYF
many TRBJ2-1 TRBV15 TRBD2 TGTGCCACCAACCGAGCGGGGCACAATGAGCAGTTCTTC CATNRAGHNEQFF
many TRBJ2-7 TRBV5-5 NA TGTGCCAGCACCCAAGCGGTCATGAGCTCCTACGAGCAGTACTTC CASTQAVMSSYEQYF
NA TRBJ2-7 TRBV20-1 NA TGCAGTGCCAGTCCGAGCGACAACTACGAGCAGTACTTC CSASPSDNYEQYF
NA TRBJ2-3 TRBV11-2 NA TGTGCCAGCAGCTTAGTGCAGTCCACAGATACGCAGTATTTT CASSLVQSTDTQYF
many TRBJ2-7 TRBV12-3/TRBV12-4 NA TGTGCCAGCAAACCAGGGTCTTCCGGCTCCTACGAGCAGTACTTC CASKPGSSGSYEQYF
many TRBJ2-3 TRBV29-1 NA TGCAGCGGGGGTATTGATACGCAGTATTTT CSGGIDTQYF
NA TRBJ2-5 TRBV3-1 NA TGTGCCAGCAGCCAAGGTCGGGGGCGGATGGCCGAGACCCAGTACTTC CASSQGRGRMAETQYF
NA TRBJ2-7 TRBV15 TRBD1 TGTGCCACCAGCAGAGGAGGGACAGGGTCGAACGAGCAGTACTTC CATSRGGTGSNEQYF
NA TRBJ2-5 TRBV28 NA TGTGCCAGCAGTTCCCTACAGGGCGGCGAGACCCAGTACTTC CASSSLQGGETQYF
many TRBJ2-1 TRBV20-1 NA TGCAGTGCTAGTCTGGACAGCCTATACAATGAGCAGTTCTTC CSASLDSLYNEQFF
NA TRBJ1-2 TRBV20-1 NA TGCAGTGCTAGGCCCTGGGACGGGTTCTATGGCTACACCTTC CSARPWDGFYGYTF
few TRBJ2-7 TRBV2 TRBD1 TGTGCCAGCAGTTATGACAGGGGGCCATACGAGCAGTACTTC CASSYDRGPYEQYF
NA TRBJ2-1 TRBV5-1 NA TGCGCCAGCAGCTCCGCCCTAGATAACAATGAGCAGTTCTTC CASSSALDNNEQFF
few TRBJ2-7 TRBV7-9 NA TGTGCCAGCAGCTCCTACAGGGATTTACCCTACGAGCAGTACTTC CASSSYRDLPYEQYF